These 10 T cell receptor beta chains share one sample of origin, sequenced in a study of identical twins (dated by TCRdb to the mid-2010s). Library preparation was by 5' RACE. Sequenced on an Illumina HiSeq 2000. TCRdb reprocessed the public reads (quality trimming at Q25 with fastp, clone calling with MiXCR) and kept in-frame beta chains. Every CDR3 protein is listed once, alongside the most common genes and DNA of its rows. Across this sample there are about 200,000 distinct CDR3 sequences, with 6.5% seen only once. Jointly, the top ten make up more than 14% of the sample. The same data also contributed to another study, on T cells expressing NK-cell markers.

Sequenced input: CD8+ T cells sorted from blood. The receptor source for this set is a woman between 18 and 29 years old in good health.

To note about this clonotype: This clone may be a read error of a much larger clone one base away. The CDR3 end shows no conserved phenylalanine or tryptophan, and so a read error is likely. This chain uses TRBV27 with TRBJ2-7; the match to TRBD2 covers 12 bases. CDR3 length equals 15 residues. The V and J ends lost 4 bases and 4 bases, in that order; junction bases with no gene match: 5. Germline loops: CDR1 MNHEY, CDR2 SMNVEV (reference sequence). The CDR3 region has the DNA TGTGCCAGCAGTTACACGACTAGCGGGAGTTACGAGCAGTACTCC. Translated, it gives CASSYTTSGSYEQYS.

Only a few counts were recorded for this clonotype. CDR3 amino acids: CASSQRWDSTYEQYF. The CDR3 coding sequence is TGTGCCAGCAGCCAACGCTGGGACAGTACCTACGAGCAGTACTTC. The V call is TRBV14, the J call TRBJ2-7, with TRBD1 matching 7 bases. Looked up from germline, CDR1 is SGHDN and CDR2 is FVKESK. This CDR3 is built from 15 residues. Unmatched junction bases numbered 6, after V lost 2 bases and J lost 2 bases. Variable domain in full (rest from reference TRBV14 and TRBJ2-7): EAGVTQFPSHSVIEKGQTVTLRCDPISGHDNLYWYRRVMGKEIKFLLHFVKESKQDESGMPNNRFLAERTGGTYSTLKVQPAELEDSGVYFCASSQRWDSTYEQYFGPGTRLTVT.

This clonotype was detected only a few times. V gene TRBV5-8 combines with J gene TRBJ2-7; D might be TRBD1 (5 bases). The V end was cut by 6 bases, the J end by 5 bases, with 18 bases between. This CDR3 has 14 amino acids. Per germline, CDR1 SGHTS and CDR2 YDEGEE. CDR3 sequence: CASIERAGWHEQYF. For the CDR3, the DNA is TGTGCCAGCATCGAAAGGGCAGGGTGGCACGAGCAGTACTTC. The whole variable domain, filled in from reference TRBV5-8 and TRBJ2-7, reads EAGVTQSPTHLIKTRGQQATLRCSPISGHTSVYWYQQALGLGLQFLLWYDEGEERNRGNFPPRFSGRQFPNYSSELNVNALELEDSALYLCASIERAGWHEQYFGPGTRLTVT.

This clonotype was picked up a small number of times. The chain combines TRBV5-1 with TRBJ2-1; D unresolved. Per the germline V gene, CDR1 is SGHRS and CDR2 is YFSETQ. This CDR3 is built from 13 residues. Trimming took 4 bases from V and 2 from J, leaving 7 bases between them. The chain's CDR3 is CASSVDTYNEQFF. CDR3 DNA sequence: TGCGCCAGCAGCGTTGACACCTACAATGAGCAGTTCTTC.

This clonotype was observed many times. The chain combines TRBV4-3 with TRBJ1-1; D uncertain. The ends were cut back, 1 base at V and 5 bases at J, with 8 bases in the middle. Per the germline V gene, CDR1 is LGHNA and CDR2 is YSLEER. The CDR3 length is 13 residues. In DNA, the CDR3 is TGCGCCAGCAGCCAAGCGGGTTATACTGAAGCTTTCTTT. Its translation: CASSQAGYTEAFF.

The sample holds a few counts of this clonotype. V and J are TRBV9 and TRBJ2-4, with D perhaps matching TRBD1 (5 bases). The CDR3 has 14 amino acids. Germline V gene sequence: CDR1 SGDLS, CDR2 YYNGEE. Trimming took 1 base from V and 5 from J, leaving 10 bases between them. The CDR3: CASSVSGSENIQYF. DNA for the CDR3: TGTGCCAGCAGCGTATCAGGGTCAGAAAACATTCAGTACTTC.

The chain uses TRBV21-1 and TRBJ2-7; the table's D gene call, TRBD1, was not cross checked with the DNA. TRBV21-1 corresponds to a pseudogene. The CDR3 extends over 15 amino acids. Here the CDR3 reads CASSEMDRDYQEQYF. The CDR3, as DNA: TGTGCCAGCAGCGAAATGGACAGGGACTACCAAGAGCAGTACTTC.

This clonotype was detected a few times. The chain has TRBV25-1 and TRBJ2-1; 9 positions match TRBD2. This CDR3 region has 16 residues. Germline V gives CDR1 MGHDK, CDR2 SYGVNS. The J segment lost 6 bases and the V segment lost 6 bases, leaving 12 bases of the junction unmatched. The DNA for the CDR3 is TGTGCCAGCAGCCCCTGGGCGGGGGGGGGAACCAATGAGCAGTTCTTC. This gives the protein CASSPWAGGGTNEQFF.

This clonotype was detected ten times or more. The chain employs TRBV27 and TRBJ2-7; D not certain. The germline V gene has CDR1 MNHEY and CDR2 SMNVEV (reference sequence). V shed 2 bases and J shed 3 bases, with 8 bases lying between them. This CDR3 has 13 residues. CDR3 sequence: CASSLRASYEQYF. Here the CDR3 DNA reads TGTGCCAGCAGTTTAAGGGCAAGCTACGAGCAGTACTTC.

This clonotype occurred a few times. This chain connects TRBV7-9 to TRBJ2-1; no clear D gene. This CDR3 is built from 15 residues. The germline V and J ends were trimmed by 5 bases and 4 bases, with 15 bases remaining between them. Germline CDR1 reads SEHNR; CDR2 reads FQNEAQ (reference sequence). The CDR3 loop is CASSDTDLFYNEQFF. The CDR3 nucleotides are TGTGCCAGCAGCGATACGGACCTATTTTACAATGAGCAGTTCTTC.